These T cell receptor beta chains were read from a single sample in a study of identical twins. TCRdb reprocessed the 5' RACE reads via MiXCR and lists one record per CDR3 protein. The sample carries some 1,700,000 distinct CDR3 sequences, around 29% recorded once. Sequenced sample: cord blood. These receptors were obtained from a newborn girl in good health. CDR3s include the opening cysteine and the closing phenylalanine or tryptophan. The order of the fields is clone size, V gene, J gene, D gene, CDR3 protein, CDR3 DNA. D genes are given only for firm matches. Size is omitted from some rows. Given values are once, few, many or a class for expanded clones.

>-|TRBV28|TRBJ2-5|-
CASREEPGYNEQYF
TGTGCCAGCAGGGAGGAACCGGGTTATAATGAGCAGTACTTC
>-|TRBV29-1|TRBJ2-7|TRBD2
CSVERREKAFAEQYF
TGCAGCGTTGAACGGCGGGAGAAGGCCTTCGCTGAGCAGTACTTC
>once|TRBV2|TRBJ2-1|-
CASSLVLGGSYNEQFF
TGTGCCAGCAGCCTGGTCCTTGGGGGCTCCTACAATGAGCAGTTCTTC
>-|TRBV6-1|TRBJ1-1|TRBD1
CASRDRVGNTEAFF
TGTGCCAGCAGGGACAGGGTAGGGAACACTGAAGCTTTCTTT
>few|TRBV6-1|TRBJ2-7|TRBD2
CASSFRTSGIAYEQYF
TGTGCCAGCAGCTTTAGGACTAGCGGGATTGCCTACGAGCAGTACTTC
>-|TRBV20-1|TRBJ2-3|TRBD1
CSATGGFIDTQYF
TGCAGTGCTACAGGGGGCTTCATAGATACGCAGTATTTT
>-|TRBV6-2/TRBV6-3|TRBJ1-1|-
CASSYRTDTEAFF
TGTGCCAGCAGTTACCGGACGGACACTGAAGCTTTCTTT
>many|TRBV29-1|TRBJ2-7|-
CSVESSDNYEQYF
TGCAGCGTTGAAAGTAGCGACAACTACGAGCAGTACTTC
>-|TRBV7-2|TRBJ1-2|TRBD1
CASSWGQGVYGYTF
TGTGCCAGCAGCTGGGGACAGGGGGTCTATGGCTACACCTTC
>few|TRBV25-1|TRBJ2-3|TRBD2
CASRRPGTTTSTDTQYF
TGTGCCAGCAGGAGGCCCGGGACTACTACTAGCACAGATACGCAGTATTTT
>few|TRBV3-1|TRBJ2-7|TRBD2
CASSQSWLADPYEQYF
TGTGCCAGCAGCCAATCCTGGCTAGCGGATCCCTACGAGCAGTACTTC
>few|TRBV20-1|TRBJ1-2|-
CSARDTGPNYGYTF
TGCAGTGCTAGAGATACAGGGCCCAACTATGGCTACACCTTC
>few|TRBV20-1|TRBJ1-2|TRBD1
CSARVDRASDGYTF
TGCAGTGCTCGAGTGGACAGGGCATCCGATGGCTACACCTTC
>-|TRBV27|TRBJ1-4|-
CASRRGQNEKLFF
TGTGCCAGCCGGCGGGGGCAGAACGAAAAACTGTTTTTT